These 27 T cell receptor beta chains originate from one sample sequenced in a study of T cell responses to AZD1222 COVID-19 vaccine. Only in-frame clones appear in the TCRdb table, and some are missing; sequencing was by immunoSEQ multiplex PCR. Among about 100,000 clones, roughly 80% were seen once, and the ten largest hold over 15%. Here the sequenced sample was peripheral blood, taken on day 0 of AZD1222 vaccination. These receptors originate from an adult in good health.

The gene calls are TRBV5-1 and TRBJ2-2; 9 bases align to TRBD1. After removal of 0 bases from V and 5 bases from J, the junction contained 5 bases not matched to a gene. The CDR3 contains 16 residues. The V gene's germline CDR1 is SGHRS and CDR2 YFSETQ. CDR3 in DNA: TGCGCCAGCAGCTTGGGGACAGGGGTTATGACCGGGGAGCTGTTTTTT. Its translation: CASSLGTGVMTGELFF.

J is TRBJ2-2 and V is TRBV2, with D possibly matching TRBD1 (5 bases). The ends were cut back, 4 bases at V and 0 bases at J, with 6 bases in the middle. Germline values: CDR1 SNHLY, CDR2 FYNNEI. The CDR3 is 14 amino acids. CDR3 loop: CASSGQSNTGELFF. The CDR3 DNA is TGTGCCAGCAGTGGACAGTCGAACACCGGGGAGCTGTTTTTT. The complete variable domain, with remaining parts taken from reference TRBV2 and TRBJ2-2, reads EPEVTQTPSHQVTQMGQEVILRCVPISNHLYFYWYRQILGQKVEFLVSFYNNEISEKSEIFDDQFSVERPDGSNFTLKIRSTKLEDSAMYFCASSGQSNTGELFFGEGSRLTVL.

This rearrangement joins TRBV27 to TRBJ2-3; D remains ambiguous. V lost 10 bases to trimming and J lost 0 bases, with 11 bases between them. CDR3 length: 13 residues. Looked up from germline, CDR1 is MNHEY and CDR2 is SMNVEV (reference sequence). The CDR3 region is CATRIISTDTQYF. The CDR3 DNA reads as TGTGCCACAAGAATAATTAGCACAGATACGCAGTATTTT.

V is TRBV5-1 and J is TRBJ2-1; TRBD2 is a possible D gene (6 bases). Trimming took 7 bases from V and 3 from J, leaving 11 bases between them. The V gene's germline CDR1 is SGHRS and CDR2 YFSETQ. CDR3 size: 13 residues. This CDR3 reads CASRSAGYNEQFF. The CDR3 region has the DNA TGCGCCAGCCGTTCAGCGGGCTACAATGAGCAGTTCTTC.

This clone has a handful of counts. The same CDR3 can be traced to other DNA sequences in this sample. This chain uses TRBV6-4 with TRBJ1-5; 7 bases agree with TRBD1. V trimming: 3 bases; J trimming: 7 bases; junction bases outside the gene matches: 6. This CDR3 is 14 amino acids long. Germline lookup yields CDR1 MRHNA and CDR2 SNTAGT. Here the CDR3 reads CASSEAGGNQPQHF. The DNA of the CDR3 is TGTGCCAGCAGTGAGGCAGGGGGAAACCAGCCCCAGCATTTT.

This clone has a count of ten or more. The chain is built from TRBV20-1 and TRBJ2-7, with D hard to call. CDR1 and CDR2 from the germline V gene are DFQATT and SNEGSKA (reference sequence). The ends were cut back, 2 bases at V and 1 base at J, with 3 bases in the middle. CDR3 size: 11 residues. The CDR3 DNA reads TGCAGTGCTAGACAGTCCTACGAGCAGTACGTC. It codes for CSARQSYEQYV.

This sequence joins TRBV10-3 and TRBJ1-6, with D tentatively TRBD1 (6 bases). Germline CDR1 reads ENHRY; CDR2 reads SYGVKD. The CDR3 contains 16 residues. Trimming pared 3 bases from V and 3 bases from J, leaving 12 bases between. CDR3 DNA: TGTGCCATCAGTGAAAGAGGACAGCTCTATAATTCACCCCTCCACTTT. Protein product: CAISERGQLYNSPLHF.

This clone was seen once. The chain combines TRBV7-3 with TRBJ2-1; TRBD2 matches at 10 bases. After removal of 5 bases from V and 5 bases from J, the junction contained 3 bases not matched to a gene. Looked up from germline, CDR1 is SGHTA and CDR2 is FQGTGA. The CDR3 contains 14 residues. This chain's CDR3 is CASSLAGANNEQFF. The CDR3 nucleotides read TGTGCCAGCAGCCTAGCGGGAGCCAACAATGAGCAGTTCTTC.

The chain is built from TRBV6-6 and TRBJ2-3, with unresolved D. V was shortened by 6 bases and J by 4 bases, with 11 bases between the two germline ends. This CDR3 comprises 13 residues. Germline V CDR1 and CDR2: MNHNY, SVGAGI (reference sequence). The CDR3, as DNA: TGTGCCAGCAGCCGTGAACCCCCAGATACGCAGTATTTT. It codes for CASSREPPDTQYF.

This rearrangement joins TRBV18 to TRBJ1-6; D is ambiguous. V dropped 2 bases and J dropped 8 bases, with 13 bases sitting between them. Germline CDR1 KGHSH, CDR2 LQKENI. The CDR3 extends over 15 amino acids. This CDR3 is CASSPMGGRDSPLHF. In nucleotides, the CDR3 is TGTGCCAGCTCACCAATGGGAGGGAGGGATTCACCCCTCCACTTT.

The chain combines TRBV6-2 or TRBV6-3 with TRBJ1-5; the D is unclear. The CDR3 has 16 residues. Deletions cut 4 bases from V and 1 base from J, with 14 bases between. Germline assignment: CDR1 MNHEY and CDR2 SVGEGT. The DNA of the CDR3 is TGTGCCAGCAGTTCGGGCCTGGACCCGAGCAATCAGCCCCAGCATTTT. Protein sequence: CASSSGLDPSNQPQHF.

The V and J genes are TRBV5-1 and TRBJ2-1; maybe TRBD2 (6 bases). Germline CDR1 reads SGHRS; CDR2 reads YFSETQ. CDR3 length: 16 residues. Trimming took 4 bases from V and 6 from J, leaving 20 bases between them. The CDR3 sequence: CASSPGDRPITNEQFF. The CDR3 nucleotides are TGCGCCAGCAGCCCGGGGGACCGCCCGATAACCAATGAGCAGTTCTTC.

On this clone itself: The sample carries other DNA sequences with the same CDR3. The chain recombines TRBV6-1 with TRBJ2-1; unclear D gene. Germline V gene sequence: CDR1 MNHNS, CDR2 SASEGT. The CDR3 runs to 15 residues. Trimming left V 3 bases short and J 0 bases short, with 9 bases between. In DNA, the CDR3 is TGTGCCAGCAGTGAGGACCGGAGCTCCTACAATGAGCAGTTCTTC. This codes for CASSEDRSSYNEQFF.

The rearrangement links TRBV28 to TRBJ1-5; possibly TRBD1 for D (5 bases). Trimming took off 5 bases at V and 12 bases at J, with 14 bases between the two ends. The CDR3 sequence is 12 residues long. CDR1 and CDR2 from the germline V gene are MDHEN and SYDVKM. DNA of the CDR3: TGTGCCAGCAGTCCGCCGGGACTCCACCAGCATTTT. Residues: CASSPPGLHQHF.

The chain couples TRBV6-2 or TRBV6-3 to TRBJ1-2; D is possibly TRBD1 (5 bases). V lost 4 bases and J lost 4, with 10 bases in between. CDR1 and CDR2 from the germline V gene are MNHEY and SVGEGT. The CDR3 consists of 13 residues. The CDR3 DNA sequence: TGTGCCAGCAGTTCCGACAGCCGCTATGGCTACACCTTC. As protein: CASSSDSRYGYTF.

V usage is TRBV11-3 and J usage is TRBJ1-2; D possibly corresponds to TRBD1 (5 bases). Germline values: CDR1 SGHNT, CDR2 YENEEA. Trimming shortened V by 5 bases and J by 1 base, and 17 bases separated the two germline ends. CDR3 length equals 16 residues. CDR3 loop: CASSQGGAVYNYGYTF. The CDR3 DNA is TGTGCCAGCAGCCAGGGTGGCGCAGTTTATAACTATGGCTACACCTTC.

The chain combines TRBV24-1 with TRBJ1-2, with TRBD1 as a possible D gene (5 bases). The CDR3 length is 13 residues. The germline V and J ends were trimmed by 4 bases and 2 bases, with 7 bases remaining between them. Germline CDR1 KGHDR, CDR2 SFDVKD. The CDR3 spells CATSDRANYGYTF. In nucleotides, the CDR3 is TGTGCCACCAGTGACAGGGCCAACTATGGCTACACCTTC.

This clone occurred once. V and J are TRBV10-2 and TRBJ2-5; TRBD2 agrees at 7 bases. V was clipped by 0 bases and J by 4 bases; unmatched bases: 5. Germline V lookup: CDR1 WSHSY, CDR2 SAAADI. This CDR3 comprises 15 residues. CDR3 coding DNA: TGCGCCAGCAGTGAGTCGTGGCGGGAGATAGAGACCCAGTACTTC. Residues: CASSESWREIETQYF.

The CDR3, as DNA: TGTGCCAGCAGTGATCCCGGTTTCCGTAATTCACCCCTCCACTTT. It is translated as CASSDPGFRNSPLHF. V usage is TRBV25-1 and J usage is TRBJ1-6; D call uncertain. The CDR3 consists of 15 residues. From germline, CDR1 is MGHDK and CDR2 SYGVNS. V dropped 3 bases and J dropped 6 bases, with 12 bases sitting between them.

This clone was recorded only once. This chain joins TRBV24-1 and TRBJ1-3, with D tentatively TRBD1 (5 bases). Trimming left V 2 bases short and J 2 bases short, with 9 bases between. This CDR3 contains 15 residues. Germline V lookup: CDR1 KGHDR, CDR2 SFDVKD. This CDR3 reads CATSDSAGTGNTIYF. For the CDR3, the DNA is TGTGCCACCAGTGATTCTGCAGGGACTGGAAACACCATATATTTT.

This chain joins TRBV24-1 and TRBJ1-1, with TRBD1 matching 9 bases. CDR3 length: 14 residues. V trimming: 5 bases; J trimming: 4 bases; junction bases outside the gene matches: 4. Germline V gives CDR1 KGHDR, CDR2 SFDVKD. CDR3 in amino acids: CATSGRQGGTEAFF. As DNA, the CDR3 is TGTGCCACCAGTGGGAGACAGGGGGGCACTGAAGCTTTCTTT.

The chain uses TRBV2 and TRBJ2-5; 7 bases are a match to TRBD1. CDR1 SNHLY and CDR2 FYNNEI come from the germline V gene. V gave up 6 bases and J gave up 2 bases; unmatched junction bases: 3. The CDR3 extends over 13 amino acids. The CDR3 sequence: CASRRDRQETQYF. CDR3 DNA: TGTGCCAGCAGGAGGGACAGACAAGAGACCCAGTACTTC.

This chain uses TRBV4-2 with TRBJ1-6; D may be TRBD1 (6 bases). Germline V gives CDR1 LGHNA, CDR2 YNFKEQ. CDR3 length: 16 residues. The ends were cut back, 5 bases at V and 5 bases at J, with 16 bases in the middle. CDR3 loop: CASSLTGTLNNSPLHF. The CDR3 coding sequence is TGTGCCAGCAGCTTAACCGGGACACTGAATAATTCACCCCTCCACTTT.

In its sample, this clone was seen once. V gene TRBV4-1 combines with J gene TRBJ1-3; D not resolved. The CDR3 contains 16 residues. Germline lookup yields CDR1 MGHRA and CDR2 YSYEKL. Trimming cost V 0 bases and J 5 bases, with 14 bases left between them. CDR3 residues: CASSQEREPFRNTIYF. DNA for the CDR3: TGCGCCAGCAGCCAAGAGCGTGAGCCATTCAGAAACACCATATATTTT.

Note on this clone: The same CDR3 can be traced to other DNA sequences in this sample. This chain joins TRBV6-5 and TRBJ1-1; possibly TRBD1 for D (5 bases). The CDR3 length is 14 residues. CDR1 is MNHEY and CDR2 is SVGAGI in the germline V gene. Trimming took 2 bases from V and 1 from J, leaving 8 bases between them. CDR3 region: CASSYLQGNTEAFF. The CDR3 DNA is TGTGCCAGCAGTTACCTGCAGGGGAACACTGAAGCTTTCTTT.

The chain links TRBV5-4 to TRBJ2-1; the match to TRBD2 covers 7 bases. J was trimmed by 9 bases and V by 3 bases; bases with no gene match: 9. Germline loops: CDR1 SGHNT, CDR2 YYREEE (reference sequence). This CDR3 contains 14 residues. The CDR3 nucleotides are TGTGCCAGCAGCTCTCTAGCGGATCGGAGTGAGCAGTTCTTC. This encodes CASSSLADRSEQFF.

The chain couples TRBV5-1 to TRBJ2-1; a possible D gene is TRBD2 (5 bases). The CDR3 contains 13 residues. Trimming left V 3 bases short and J 7 bases short, with 11 bases between. Per the germline V gene, CDR1 is SGHRS and CDR2 is YFSETQ. The CDR3 DNA follows: TGCGCCAGCAGCTGGGCCGGGAAGAATGAGCAGTTCTTC. It is translated as CASSWAGKNEQFF.